The T cell receptor (beta chain) described here comes from a study of blood T cell repertoires in COVID-19. After removal of 5 bases from V and 7 bases from J, the junction contained 24 bases not matched to a gene. This CDR3 contains 21 residues. In germline, CDR1 is SGHVS, CDR2 FQNEAQ. This clone was observed a handful of times. Original data processing: The assay estimated nucleated cells by amplifying reference gene primers. Using immunoSEQ multiplex PCR, the repertoire was profiled, and TCRdb retains in-frame clones only, with some absent. V and J calls and clone size follow that table, whereas D and trimming were derived from the DNA. The data show around 100,000 clones, roughly 88% seen once.

The sequenced sample consisted of peripheral blood. This receptor was identified in a woman aged 70-85 years with acute or convalescent COVID-19. The rearrangement uses TRBV7-8 and TRBJ1-5, with 12 bases aligning to TRBD1. This chain's CDR3 is CASSHLHPGQGASYRGQPQHF. DNA for the CDR3: TGTGCCAGCAGCCACCTCCATCCGGGACAGGGGGCGAGTTACCGCGGGCAGCCCCAGCATTTT. The full variable domain, completed using reference TRBV7-8 and TRBJ1-5, is GAGVSQSPRYKVAKRGQDVALRCDPISGHVSLFWYQQALGQGPEFLTYFQNEAQLDKSGLPSDRFFAERPEGSVSTLKIQRTQQEDSAVYLCASSHLHPGQGASYRGQPQHFGDGTRLSIL.